Each of the 25 T cell receptor beta chains below was sequenced from the same sample in a study of brain T cells in children with intractable seizures. Generated by immunoSEQ multiplex PCR, the TCRdb table keeps only in-frame clones and is missing some. Of approximately 41,000 clones in the sample, approximately 92% were seen once. Sequenced material: peripheral blood, taken at surgery. These receptors originate from a girl aged 2-10 years with tuberous sclerosis and intractable seizures.

This chain links TRBV18 with TRBJ2-7, with D perhaps TRBD1 or TRBD2 (7 bases each). The germline V gene encodes CDR1 KGHSH and CDR2 LQKENI. This CDR3 is built from 15 residues. V lost 2 bases to trimming and J lost 1 base, with 12 bases between them. CDR3 bases: TGTGCCAGCTCACCATCCAGGGGGGGGTCCTACGAGCAGTACTTC. Amino acid sequence: CASSPSRGGSYEQYF.

The J gene is TRBJ1-5, the V gene TRBV12-5; unclear D gene. This CDR3 comprises 13 residues. The germline gives CDR1 LGHNT, CDR2 FRNRAP. Deletions cut 7 bases from V and 4 bases from J, with 11 bases between. The CDR3 sequence: CASANEPNQPQHF. The CDR3 bases are TGTGCTAGTGCGAATGAGCCGAATCAGCCCCAGCATTTT.

V usage is TRBV5-5 and J usage is TRBJ2-3, with D unclear. This CDR3 has 14 residues. Germline V gene sequence: CDR1 SGHKS, CDR2 YYEKEE (reference sequence). V lost 2 bases to trimming and J lost 4 bases, with 11 bases between them. Written as DNA, the CDR3 is TGTGCCAGCAGCTTCCTAGTGGAAGCAGATACGCAGTATTTT. Protein: CASSFLVEADTQYF.

The CDR3 sequence is CASGLVVQGKKDTEAFF. The CDR3 DNA sequence: TGTGCTAGTGGTTTGGTAGTCCAGGGGAAGAAAGATACTGAAGCTTTCTTT. This chain links TRBV12-5 with TRBJ1-1; maybe TRBD1 (6 bases). Trimming cost V 0 bases and J 5 bases, with 19 bases left between them. The CDR3 contains 17 residues. Germline CDR1 LGHNT, CDR2 FRNRAP.

V gene TRBV19 combines with J gene TRBJ1-5, with 9 bases aligning to TRBD1. Germline loops: CDR1 LNHDA, CDR2 SQIVND (reference sequence). After removal of 5 bases from V and 0 bases from J, the junction contained 11 bases not matched to a gene. The CDR3 consists of 18 residues. Written as DNA, the CDR3 is TGTGCCAGTAGTGCCCCCGGGACAGGGCTTTATAGCAATCAGCCCCAGCATTTT. This codes for CASSAPGTGLYSNQPQHF.

The gene calls are TRBV2 and TRBJ2-3, with 11 bases fitting TRBD2. Per germline, CDR1 SNHLY and CDR2 FYNNEI. The junction had 2 bases not matched to a gene; V was cut back by 8 bases and J by 4 bases. This CDR3 is built from 13 residues. CDR3 region: CASQLAGADTQYF. The CDR3 DNA sequence: TGTGCCAGCCAACTAGCGGGGGCAGATACGCAGTATTTT.

This chain joins TRBV9 and TRBJ2-5; weak D call: TRBD1 (6 bases). Germline V gives CDR1 SGDLS, CDR2 YYNGEE. This CDR3 is 14 amino acids long. The V gene lost 0 bases and the J gene lost 0 bases, with 6 bases spanning the gap. The CDR3 DNA reads TGTGCCAGCAGCGTAGGGGGGCACCAAGAGACCCAGTACTTC. This translates into CASSVGGHQETQYF.

J is TRBJ1-1 and V is TRBV27; D remains ambiguous. The length of the CDR3 is 9 residues. V was trimmed by 11 bases and J by 12 bases, leaving 13 bases between them. In germline, CDR1 is MNHEY, CDR2 SMNVEV (reference sequence). In DNA form, the CDR3 reads TGTGCCTCGGGGATCCCCACTTTCTTT. This codes for CASGIPTFF.

In its sample, this clone was seen once. The chain employs TRBV12-3 or TRBV12-4 and TRBJ2-7; D is unclear. The CDR3 has 12 residues. The V and J ends lost 4 bases and 2 bases respectively, with 6 bases between them. CDR3 amino acids: CASSSSAYEQYF. The DNA for the CDR3 is TGTGCCAGCAGTTCCTCCGCCTACGAGCAGTACTTC.

A remark on this clone: No DNA is shown, since the ends of the CDR3 on it are uncertain; the CDR3 is the one TCRdb lists. V usage is TRBV7-3 and J usage is TRBJ2-7; the D call of TRBD1 is as the table states it, not checked on the DNA. The germline V gene has CDR1 SGHTA and CDR2 FQGTGA. The CDR3 length equals 15 residues, ends included. CDR3 sequence: CASSFGPGPSYEQYF.

The chain joins TRBV6-1 to TRBJ2-7, with D perhaps TRBD2 (6 bases). Germline V gene lookup returns CDR1 MNHNS and CDR2 SASEGT. This CDR3 has 17 residues. V dropped 2 bases and J dropped 0 bases, with 17 bases sitting between them. The CDR3 spells CASSERRTTRSSYEQYV. In nucleotides, the CDR3 is TGTGCCAGCAGTGAAAGACGGACTACTAGAAGCTCCTACGAGCAGTACGTC.

The chain links TRBV18 to TRBJ2-5; 11 positions match TRBD2. Germline V gene lookup returns CDR1 KGHSH and CDR2 LQKENI. The ends lost 3 bases at V and 2 bases at J; junction bases unmatched: 2. The CDR3 has 15 amino acids. The CDR3 loop is CASSPIAGGQETQYF. The CDR3 DNA sequence: TGTGCCAGCTCACCCATAGCGGGGGGGCAAGAGACCCAGTACTTC.

This chain connects TRBV24-1 to TRBJ2-5, with 12 bases that match TRBD2. CDR1 and CDR2 from the germline V gene are KGHDR and SFDVKD. Trimming removed 4 bases from V and 5 bases from J; junction bases left unmatched: 7. The CDR3 runs 16 residues. CDR3 residues: CATSDHGLAGMETQYF. In DNA, the CDR3 is TGTGCCACCAGTGACCATGGACTAGCGGGGATGGAGACCCAGTACTTC.

This clone was detected once. V usage is TRBV14 and J usage is TRBJ1-3, with TRBD1 matching over 8 bases. The trim removed 0 bases at V and 4 bases at J, leaving 8 bases unmatched. Germline values: CDR1 SGHDN, CDR2 FVKESK. The CDR3 is made up of 17 amino acids. The CDR3 nucleotides read TGTGCCAGCAGCCAAGATTGGCAGGGGGCAAGGGGAAACACCATATATTTT. Amino acids: CASSQDWQGARGNTIYF.

The V call is TRBV9, the J call TRBJ1-2, with D hard to call. V lost 0 bases and J lost 4, with 13 bases in between. Germline V gene data show CDR1 as SGDLS and CDR2 as YYNGEE. CDR3 length: 15 residues. CDR3 sequence: CASSVGSTRGYGYTF. The CDR3 region has the DNA TGTGCCAGCAGCGTAGGTTCGACCCGAGGCTATGGCTACACCTTC.

The chain has TRBV27 and TRBJ1-5; no firm D call. The germline V gene encodes CDR1 MNHEY and CDR2 SMNVEV (reference sequence). CDR3 size: 14 residues. With 3 bases removed from V and 3 bases from J, the gap between germline ends came to 9 bases. This CDR3 reads CASSLTRFNQPQHF. DNA of the CDR3: TGTGCCAGCAGTTTGACAAGGTTCAATCAGCCCCAGCATTTT.

The rearrangement uses TRBV7-8 and TRBJ2-1, with TRBD1 matching over 9 bases. V shed 3 bases, J shed 7 bases, and the junction held 7 bases outside the gene matches. The CDR3 loop spans 15 amino acids. Germline values: CDR1 SGHVS, CDR2 FQNEAQ. In DNA form, the CDR3 reads TGTGCCAGCAGCTTGGATACAGGGGGCTGGAATGAGCAGTTCTTC. Its translation is CASSLDTGGWNEQFF.

J is TRBJ1-5 and V is TRBV6-5; possible D gene TRBD1, 5 bases. The ends were cut back, 6 bases at V and 3 bases at J, with 9 bases in the middle. CDR3 length: 13 amino acids. CDR1 and CDR2 from the germline V gene are MNHEY and SVGAGI. The CDR3 bases are TGTGCCAGCAGCGCAGGGTTCAATCAGCCCCAGCATTTT. This sequence encodes CASSAGFNQPQHF.

The V call is TRBV2, the J call TRBJ1-6; TRBD1 aligns across 7 bases. This CDR3 has 12 residues. V trimming: 6 bases; J trimming: 9 bases; junction bases outside the gene matches: 2. Germline V gene sequence: CDR1 SNHLY, CDR2 FYNNEI. Here the CDR3 reads CASRGTASPLHF. For the CDR3, the DNA is TGTGCCAGCAGGGGGACAGCTTCACCCCTCCACTTT.

The chain recombines TRBV6-1 with TRBJ2-7; TRBD1 or TRBD2 may be the D gene (5 bases each). Trimming removed 1 base at V and 0 bases at J, with 7 bases between. This CDR3 comprises 14 residues. Germline V gives CDR1 MNHNS, CDR2 SASEGT. In DNA form, the CDR3 reads TGTGCCAGCAGTGAAGGGGGGAGCTCCTACGAGCAGTACGTC. Amino acid sequence: CASSEGGSSYEQYV.

The rearrangement joins TRBV15 to TRBJ2-1; D might be TRBD2 (6 bases). Germline loops: CDR1 LNHNV, CDR2 YYDKDF (reference sequence). V was clipped by 0 bases and J by 7 bases, with 13 bases between them. The length of the CDR3 is 15 residues. CDR3 DNA: TGTGCCACCAGCAGAGATCCGAATCGGGGGAATGAGCAGTTCTTC. Translated: CATSRDPNRGNEQFF.

The CDR3 here is CASSPPRAGRTYNEQFF. The CDR3, as DNA: TGTGCCAGCTCACCACCGAGGGCGGGGCGAACCTACAATGAGCAGTTCTTC. V is TRBV18 and J is TRBJ2-1, with a weak D call TRBD2 (6 bases). The CDR3 length is 17 residues. CDR1 and CDR2 (germline): KGHSH, LQKENI. Trimming stripped 0 bases from V and 2 bases from J, with 14 bases between.

The chain carries TRBV10-3 and TRBJ2-1; unclear D gene. The germline gives CDR1 ENHRY, CDR2 SYGVKD. The CDR3 has 14 amino acids. Trimming took off 0 bases at V and 8 bases at J, with 11 bases between the two ends. The CDR3 DNA is TGTGCCATCAGTGAGTCGAGTGGAGTACATGAGCAGTTCTTC. Translation gives CAISESSGVHEQFF.

With regard to this clone: The same CDR3 also results from other DNA sequences found in this sample. J is TRBJ2-3 and V is TRBV5-4; D perhaps matches TRBD1 (5 bases). The V end was cut by 0 bases, the J end by 2 bases, with 7 bases between. The CDR3 totals 14 residues. Germline V CDR1 and CDR2: SGHNT, YYREEE (reference sequence). DNA of the CDR3: TGTGCCAGCAGCTTGGGACAGTCCACAGATACGCAGTATTTT. As protein: CASSLGQSTDTQYF.

The chain links TRBV6-1 to TRBJ1-2; D not resolved. The CDR3 contains 11 residues. Deletions cut 3 bases from V and 4 bases from J, with 3 bases between. CDR1 MNHNS and CDR2 SASEGT come from the germline V gene. Here the CDR3 reads CASSDIYGYTF. The CDR3 DNA sequence: TGTGCCAGCAGTGATATCTATGGCTACACCTTC.